Sequencing of this T cell receptor (beta chain) was carried out in a study of blood T cell repertoires in COVID-19. Across the whole study: COVID-19 samples, acute and convalescent, were from the United States, Italy and Spain.

Profiling relied on immunoSEQ multiplex PCR, and the TCRdb table lists in-frame clones only, not all of them. The sample contains roughly 520,000 clones, more than 75% of which appear only once. Participants reported their clinical history, and cohort assignment relied on those reports. Cohort 3 recovered donors had two negative PCRs, clearance, or symptom resolution. The receptor comes from a woman between 40 and 50 years old who had recovered from COVID-19. Input material: PBMCs or T cells enriched from blood (not recorded which).

The CDR3 here is CASSPSSGTISTDTQYF. The CDR3, as DNA: TGTGCCAGCTCGCCGAGTTCCGGGACAATTAGCACAGATACGCAGTATTTT. The chain links TRBV18 to TRBJ2-3; a weak D match, TRBD1 (6 bases). In germline, CDR1 is KGHSH, CDR2 LQKENI. This CDR3 has 17 amino acids. V was trimmed by 6 bases and J by 0 bases, leaving 19 bases between them.